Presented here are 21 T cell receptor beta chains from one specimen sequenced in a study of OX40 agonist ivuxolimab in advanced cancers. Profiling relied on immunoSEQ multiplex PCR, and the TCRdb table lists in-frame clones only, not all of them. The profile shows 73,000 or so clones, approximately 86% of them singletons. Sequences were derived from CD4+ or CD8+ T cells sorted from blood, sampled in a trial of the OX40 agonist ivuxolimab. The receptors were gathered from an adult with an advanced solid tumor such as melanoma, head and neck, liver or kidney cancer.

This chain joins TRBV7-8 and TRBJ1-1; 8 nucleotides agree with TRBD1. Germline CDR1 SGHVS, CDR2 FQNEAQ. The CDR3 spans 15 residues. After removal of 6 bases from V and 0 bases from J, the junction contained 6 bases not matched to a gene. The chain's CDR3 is CASSYGQGLNTEAFF. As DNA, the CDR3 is TGTGCCAGCAGTTATGGACAGGGTTTGAACACTGAAGCTTTCTTT.

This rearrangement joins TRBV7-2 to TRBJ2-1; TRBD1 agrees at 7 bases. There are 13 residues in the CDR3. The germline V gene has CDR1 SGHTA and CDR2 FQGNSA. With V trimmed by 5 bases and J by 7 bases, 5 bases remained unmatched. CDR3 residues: CASSPTGVNEQFF. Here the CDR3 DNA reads TGTGCCAGCAGCCCAACAGGGGTGAATGAGCAGTTCTTC.

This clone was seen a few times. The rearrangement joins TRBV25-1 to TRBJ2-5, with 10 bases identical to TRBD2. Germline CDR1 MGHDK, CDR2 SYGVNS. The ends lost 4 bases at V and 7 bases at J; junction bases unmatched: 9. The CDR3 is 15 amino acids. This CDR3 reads CASSGSGGAGGTQYF. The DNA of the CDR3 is TGTGCCAGCAGTGGAAGCGGGGGGGCCGGAGGGACCCAGTACTTC. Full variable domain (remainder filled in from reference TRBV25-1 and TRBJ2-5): EADIYQTPRYLVIGTGKKITLECSQTMGHDKMYWYQQDPGMELHLIHYSYGVNSTEKGDLSSESTVSRIRTEHFPLTLESARPSHTSQYLCASSGSGGAGGTQYFGPGTRLLVL.

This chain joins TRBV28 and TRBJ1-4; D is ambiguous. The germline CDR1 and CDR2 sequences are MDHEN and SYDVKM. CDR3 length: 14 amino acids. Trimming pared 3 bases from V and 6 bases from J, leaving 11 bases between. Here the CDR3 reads CASSFSSRYEKLFF. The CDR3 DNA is TGTGCCAGCAGTTTTAGTAGTCGATATGAAAAACTGTTTTTT.

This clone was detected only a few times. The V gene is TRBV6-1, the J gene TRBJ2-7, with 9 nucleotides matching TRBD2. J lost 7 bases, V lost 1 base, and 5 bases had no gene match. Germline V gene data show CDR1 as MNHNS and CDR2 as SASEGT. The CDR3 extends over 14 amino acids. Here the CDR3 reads CASSEVTSGLEQYF. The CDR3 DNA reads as TGTGCCAGCAGTGAAGTGACTAGCGGCCTTGAGCAGTACTTC.

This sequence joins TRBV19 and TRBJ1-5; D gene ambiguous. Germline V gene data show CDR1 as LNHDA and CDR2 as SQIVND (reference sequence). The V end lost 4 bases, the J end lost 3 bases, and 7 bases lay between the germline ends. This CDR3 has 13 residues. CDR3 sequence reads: CASSNGLNQPQHF. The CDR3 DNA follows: TGTGCCAGTAGTAATGGACTCAATCAGCCCCAGCATTTT.

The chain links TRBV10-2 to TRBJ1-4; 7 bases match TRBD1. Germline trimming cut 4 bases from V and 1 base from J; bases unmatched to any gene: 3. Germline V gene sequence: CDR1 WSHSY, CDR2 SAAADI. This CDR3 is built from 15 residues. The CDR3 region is CASSGNRGTNEKLFF. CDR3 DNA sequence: TGCGCCAGCAGTGGAAACAGGGGAACTAATGAAAAACTGTTTTTT.

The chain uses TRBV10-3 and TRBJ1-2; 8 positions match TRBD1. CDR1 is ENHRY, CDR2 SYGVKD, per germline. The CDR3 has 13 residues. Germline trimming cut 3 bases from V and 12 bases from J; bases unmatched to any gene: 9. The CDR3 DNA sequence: TGTGCCATCAGTGACCGGACAGGGAAGACGGACACCTTC. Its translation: CAISDRTGKTDTF.

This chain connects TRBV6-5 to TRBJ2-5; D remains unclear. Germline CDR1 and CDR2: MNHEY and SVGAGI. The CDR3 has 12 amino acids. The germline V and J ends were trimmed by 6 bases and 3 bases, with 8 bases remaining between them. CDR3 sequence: CASSPPKETQYF. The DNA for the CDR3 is TGTGCCAGCAGCCCGCCCAAAGAGACCCAGTACTTC.

CDR3 loop: CASSSPEGFVKNIQYF. DNA of the CDR3: TGTGCCAGCAGTTCCCCAGAGGGATTCGTCAAAAACATTCAGTACTTC. V and J are TRBV28 and TRBJ2-4; tentative D call: TRBD2 (5 bases). Germline values: CDR1 MDHEN, CDR2 SYDVKM. This CDR3 has 16 amino acids. V was clipped by 4 bases and J by 3 bases, with 16 bases between them.

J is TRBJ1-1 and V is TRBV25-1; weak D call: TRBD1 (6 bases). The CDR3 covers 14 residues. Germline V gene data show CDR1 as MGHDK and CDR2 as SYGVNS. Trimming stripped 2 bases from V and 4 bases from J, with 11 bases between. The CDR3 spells CASSEGQFSTEAFF. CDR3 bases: TGTGCCAGCAGTGAAGGACAGTTCAGCACTGAAGCTTTCTTT.

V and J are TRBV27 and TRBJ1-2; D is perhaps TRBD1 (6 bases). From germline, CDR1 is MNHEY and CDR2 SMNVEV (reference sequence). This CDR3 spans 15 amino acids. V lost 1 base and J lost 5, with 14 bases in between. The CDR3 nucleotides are TGTGCCAGCAGTTTATTAGGTGGGACAAATTATGGCTACACCTTC. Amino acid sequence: CASSLLGGTNYGYTF.

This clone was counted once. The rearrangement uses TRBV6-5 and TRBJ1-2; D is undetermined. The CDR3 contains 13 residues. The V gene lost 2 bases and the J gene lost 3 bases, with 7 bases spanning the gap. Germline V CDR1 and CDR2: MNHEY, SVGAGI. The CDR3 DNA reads TGTGCCAGCAGTTACAGGCCAGACTATGGCTACACCTTC. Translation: CASSYRPDYGYTF.

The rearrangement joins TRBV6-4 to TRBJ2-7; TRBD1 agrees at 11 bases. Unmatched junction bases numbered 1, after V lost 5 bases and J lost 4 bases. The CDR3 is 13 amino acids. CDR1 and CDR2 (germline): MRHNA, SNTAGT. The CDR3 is CASSRDRGYEQYF. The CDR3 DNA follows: TGTGCCAGCAGTCGGGACAGGGGGTACGAGCAGTACTTC.

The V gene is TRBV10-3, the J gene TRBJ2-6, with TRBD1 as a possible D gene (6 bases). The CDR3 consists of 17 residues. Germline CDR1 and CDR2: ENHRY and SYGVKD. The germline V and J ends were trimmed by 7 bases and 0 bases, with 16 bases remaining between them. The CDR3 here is CAINRQASSSGANVLTF. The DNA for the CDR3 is TGTGCCATCAATAGACAGGCATCCAGCTCTGGGGCCAACGTCCTGACTTTC.

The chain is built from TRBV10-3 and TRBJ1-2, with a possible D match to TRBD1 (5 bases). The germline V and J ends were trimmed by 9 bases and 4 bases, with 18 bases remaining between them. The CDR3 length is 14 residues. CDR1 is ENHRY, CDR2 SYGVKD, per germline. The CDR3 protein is CAIASGTDIYGYTF. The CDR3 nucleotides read TGTGCCATTGCGTCCGGGACCGACATCTATGGCTACACCTTC.

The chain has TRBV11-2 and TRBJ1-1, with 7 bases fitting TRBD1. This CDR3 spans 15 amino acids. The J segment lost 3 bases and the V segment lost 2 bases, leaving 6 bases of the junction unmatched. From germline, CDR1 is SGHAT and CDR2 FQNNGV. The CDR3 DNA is TGTGCCAGCAGCTTATCAGTCAGGGGGGACACTGAAGCTTTCTTT. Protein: CASSLSVRGDTEAFF.

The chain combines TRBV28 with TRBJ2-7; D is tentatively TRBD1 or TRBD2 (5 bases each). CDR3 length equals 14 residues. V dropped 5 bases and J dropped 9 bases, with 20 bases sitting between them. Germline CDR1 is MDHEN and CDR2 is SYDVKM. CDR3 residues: CASSPPGATRRQYF. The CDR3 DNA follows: TGTGCCAGCAGTCCTCCCGGGGCCACCCGCCGGCAGTACTTC.

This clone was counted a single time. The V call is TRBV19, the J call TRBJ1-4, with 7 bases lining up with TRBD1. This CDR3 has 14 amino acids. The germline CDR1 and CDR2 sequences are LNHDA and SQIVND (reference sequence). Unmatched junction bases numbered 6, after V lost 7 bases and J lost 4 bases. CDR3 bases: TGTGCCAGTAACAACAGGGGTTTTAATGAAAAACTGTTTTTT. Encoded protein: CASNNRGFNEKLFF.

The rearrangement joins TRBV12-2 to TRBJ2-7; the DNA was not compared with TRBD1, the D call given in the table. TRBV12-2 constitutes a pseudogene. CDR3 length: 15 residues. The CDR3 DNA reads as TGTGCAAGTCGCTTAGCTGATCAGGGTCGCTACGAGCAGTACTTC. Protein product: CASRLADQGRYEQYF.

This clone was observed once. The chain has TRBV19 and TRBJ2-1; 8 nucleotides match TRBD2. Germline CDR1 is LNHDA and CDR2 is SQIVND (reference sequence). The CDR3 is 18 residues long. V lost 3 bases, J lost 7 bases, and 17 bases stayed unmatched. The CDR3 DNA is TGTGCCAGTAGTATCTTCCCAGTCGGGCAGCGGGAGAGGAATGAGCAGTTCTTC. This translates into CASSIFPVGQRERNEQFF.